This T cell receptor beta chain was found in a study of T cells expressing NK-cell markers. With the 5' RACE reads reprocessed, TCRdb shows one record per CDR3 protein and no DNA. The listing records 500,000 to 600,000 distinct CDR3 sequences. The CDR3 has 17 residues. CDR1 SQVTM and CDR2 ANQGSEA come from the germline V gene. On this clonotype itself: Its antigen is currently unknown.

Broader study findings: In a group of roughly 6 donors, dominant NKG2C+ clonotypes represented 1.0-7.0% of CD8+ T cells.

The chain combines TRBV29-1 with TRBJ2-1; TCRdb returns TRBD1, unconfirmable since there is no DNA. This receptor was taken from a young man in good health. Sequencing was done on a sample of blood T cells: a sorted CD56 or NKG2C T cell subset, CD4+ or CD8+ T cells, or bulk PBMC T cells (not recorded which). The CDR3 region is CSVEKPGQGAAYNEQFF.